The table lists the clone carrying this T cell receptor beta chain with a few counts. Its target is unknown. These data are taken from a study of CD8+ T cells in alopecia areata. V was clipped by 3 bases and J by 1 base, with 9 bases between them. CDR1 SQVTM and CDR2 ANQGSEA come from the germline V gene. The CDR3 sequence is 13 residues long. As to treatment: oral pan-JAK inhibitor, 5-10 mg twice daily. Those with alopecia areata gave lesional scalp punch biopsies and peripheral blood. RNA was isolated and reverse transcribed to cDNA, the sequencing template. The protocol was immunoSEQ multiplex PCR, while the TCRdb copy is restricted to in-frame clones and leaves out a portion. The sample contains around 120,000 clones, roughly 60% of which appear only once. Findings of the study overall: Because of a solitary nonresponder, the connection of baseline CD8+ expansion to response stays uncertain.

The sample in question was CD8+ T cells sorted from blood, obtained at week 4, from a patient treated with tofacitinib. This clonotype was obtained from a human donor with alopecia areata. V usage is TRBV29-1 and J usage is TRBJ1-2; the D is unclear. The DNA for the CDR3 is TGCAGCGTTGATCGCAGTTTTAACTATGGCTACACCTTC. Its protein is CSVDRSFNYGYTF.